These T cell receptor beta chains were read from a single sample in a study of molecular identifiers for immune sequencing clone quantification. TCRdb fed the PCR reads into MiXCR, producing one record per CDR3 protein. The table records roughly 320,000 distinct CDR3 sequences, 20% to 25% of them present only once. The sequencing sample was made of naive CD8+ T cells from blood, with Jurkat cell RNA spiked in. Every receptor here comes from a human donor in good health. Some libraries in this study had Jurkat cell RNA spiked in. Each CDR3 is given with its conserved first and last residue. A D gene is named only where the DNA matches it firmly. Expanded clones get a size class; other rows say once, few or many, or leave the size out.

J gene: TRBJ2-7
clone size: -
V gene: TRBV27
D gene: -
CDR3 DNA: TGTGCCAGCAGGAGCTTCTCAGCCGTGGTCGAGCAGTACTTC
CDR3 protein: CASRSFSAVVEQYF

J gene: TRBJ2-1
clone size: many
V gene: TRBV11-2
D gene: TRBD2
CDR3 DNA: TGTGCCAGCAGCTCCGTTAGCGGGGAGAAGTTCTTC
CDR3 protein: CASSSVSGEKFF

J gene: TRBJ2-3
clone size: many
V gene: TRBV20-1
D gene: -
CDR3 DNA: TGCAGTGCTCCGAACCCGGACACTAGCCCTGATACGCAGTATTTT
CDR3 protein: CSAPNPDTSPDTQYF

J gene: TRBJ2-5
clone size: -
V gene: TRBV10-3
D gene: TRBD1
CDR3 DNA: TGTGCCATCAGTGAGAAGGTCGAGGGACAGGAAGAGACCCAGTACTTC
CDR3 protein: CAISEKVEGQEETQYF

J gene: TRBJ2-3
clone size: few
V gene: TRBV25-1
D gene: -
CDR3 DNA: TGTGCCAGCAGTGTTACAGGGACCCTCACAGATACGCAGTATTTT
CDR3 protein: CASSVTGTLTDTQYF

J gene: TRBJ2-6
clone size: few
V gene: TRBV20-1
D gene: TRBD1
CDR3 DNA: TGCAGTGCTCGGGACAGGGGTTATGCTGGGGCCAACGTCCTGACTTTC
CDR3 protein: CSARDRGYAGANVLTF

J gene: TRBJ2-7
clone size: few
V gene: TRBV29-1
D gene: TRBD1
CDR3 DNA: TGCAGCGTCGAGGGCGGTACAGGGGGGACCAACGAGCAGTACTTC
CDR3 protein: CSVEGGTGGTNEQYF

J gene: TRBJ1-6
clone size: many
V gene: TRBV30
D gene: -
CDR3 DNA: TGTGCCTGGAGCGGGGAGAGCTCCTATAATTCACCCCTCCACTTT
CDR3 protein: CAWSGESSYNSPLHF

J gene: TRBJ1-1
clone size: many
V gene: TRBV12-3/TRBV12-4
D gene: -
CDR3 DNA: TGTGCCAGCGGGGGAGGCTGGGGAAACACTGAAGCTTTCTTT
CDR3 protein: CASGGGWGNTEAFF

J gene: TRBJ2-3
clone size: -
V gene: TRBV6-5
D gene: TRBD1
CDR3 DNA: TGTGCCAGCACTGACAGGGCTAGCACAGATACGCGGTATTTT
CDR3 protein: CASTDRASTDTRYF

J gene: TRBJ2-7
clone size: -
V gene: TRBV4-3
D gene: TRBD2
CDR3 DNA: TGCGCCAGCAGCCAAGGGTCAGGACTAGCGGGCTACGAGCAGTACTTC
CDR3 protein: CASSQGSGLAGYEQYF

J gene: TRBJ1-3
clone size: many
V gene: TRBV11-2
D gene: -
CDR3 DNA: TGTGCCAGCAGCCAAAGGTCCCCCAACTCTGGAAACACCATATATTTT
CDR3 protein: CASSQRSPNSGNTIYF

J gene: TRBJ2-3
clone size: few
V gene: TRBV27
D gene: TRBD2
CDR3 DNA: TGTGCCAGCAGTTCCCCGGGACTAGCGGGGGGGCGTGACACAGATACGCAGTATTTT
CDR3 protein: CASSSPGLAGGRDTDTQYF

J gene: TRBJ2-3
clone size: many
V gene: TRBV20-1
D gene: -
CDR3 DNA: TGCAGTGCGGTCCACAGGGAAAGCACAGATACGCAGTATTTT
CDR3 protein: CSAVHRESTDTQYF

J gene: TRBJ2-2
clone size: many
V gene: TRBV5-1
D gene: -
CDR3 DNA: TGCGCCAGCAGCTTGGGTCACACCACCGGGGAGCTGTTTTTT
CDR3 protein: CASSLGHTTGELFF

J gene: TRBJ2-7
clone size: many
V gene: TRBV13
D gene: -
CDR3 DNA: TGTGCCAGCAGCTTAGTTTCTGGGGGCGAGTACGAGCAGTACTTC
CDR3 protein: CASSLVSGGEYEQYF

J gene: TRBJ1-3
clone size: many
V gene: TRBV19
D gene: -
CDR3 DNA: TGTGCCATCTCGATCAACAGGGCCCGCTCTGGAAACACCATATATTTT
CDR3 protein: CAISINRARSGNTIYF

J gene: TRBJ1-5
clone size: -
V gene: TRBV6-4
D gene: -
CDR3 DNA: TGTGCCAAGGCGACAGGAGGTAGCAATCAGCCCCAGCATTTT
CDR3 protein: CAKATGGSNQPQHF

J gene: TRBJ2-2
clone size: many
V gene: TRBV6-5
D gene: TRBD2
CDR3 DNA: TGTGCCAGCAGAGCGGGGGTTACGAACACCGGGGAGCTGTTTTTT
CDR3 protein: CASRAGVTNTGELFF

J gene: TRBJ1-5
clone size: -
V gene: TRBV20-1
D gene: -
CDR3 DNA: TGCAGTGCTAGCTCTCACGGGGGCCTTAATCAGCCCCAGCATTTT
CDR3 protein: CSASSHGGLNQPQHF

J gene: TRBJ1-3
clone size: many
V gene: TRBV6-2/TRBV6-3
D gene: -
CDR3 DNA: TGTGCCAGCAGTTACTCCGCTGACGACTCTGGAAACACCATATATTTT
CDR3 protein: CASSYSADDSGNTIYF

J gene: TRBJ2-7
clone size: many
V gene: TRBV30
D gene: -
CDR3 DNA: TGTGCCTGGACTGGAGTTACCTCCTACGAGCAGTACTTC
CDR3 protein: CAWTGVTSYEQYF

J gene: TRBJ2-3
clone size: many
V gene: TRBV28
D gene: TRBD2
CDR3 DNA: TGTGCCAGCAGTTTACCGGGCACTAGCGGGAATTTGGGCGATACGCAGTATTTT
CDR3 protein: CASSLPGTSGNLGDTQYF

J gene: TRBJ2-1
clone size: many
V gene: TRBV13
D gene: TRBD1
CDR3 DNA: TGTGCCAGCAGCCCCTGGGACAGGGTGCACAATGAGCAGTTCTTC
CDR3 protein: CASSPWDRVHNEQFF